This paragraph covers one T cell receptor (beta chain) sequence. Germline trimming cut 4 bases from V and 7 bases from J; bases unmatched to any gene: 3. CDR3 length equals 15 residues. CDR1 and CDR2 (germline): SEHNR, FQNEAQ (reference sequence). Produced via immunoSEQ multiplex PCR; TCRdb's table is partial and in-frame only. The sample carries 550,000 to 750,000 clones, just over 90% recorded once. The sample originates from a study of shared clonotypes between healthy human individuals. Naive CD8 cells were CD45RO-negative, positively selected for CCR7, excluding terminally differentiated effector memory CD45RA+ cells.

What was sequenced was naive CD8+ T cells sorted from blood. The sequence came from a man younger than 40 in good health. V usage is TRBV7-9 and J usage is TRBJ2-1, with 14 nucleotides matching TRBD2. The CDR3 DNA follows: TGTGCCAGCAGCTCCGGGACTAGCGGGAGAAATGAGCAGTTCTTC. Protein: CASSSGTSGRNEQFF.